These 32 T cell receptor beta chains originate from one sample sequenced in a study of T cells expressing NK-cell markers. TCRdb reprocessed the 5' RACE reads; each CDR3 protein has one entry and no DNA is given. In total, the table holds 200,000 to 300,000 distinct CDR3 sequences. Sequencing used blood T cells: a sorted CD56 or NKG2C T cell subset, CD4+ or CD8+ T cells, or bulk PBMC T cells (not recorded which). Receptor source: a woman aged 18-69 years in good health.

This rearrangement joins TRBV6-2 or TRBV6-3 to TRBJ2-5; as DNA is missing, the TRBD1 call by TCRdb cannot be tested. From germline, CDR1 is MNHEY and CDR2 SVGEGT. This CDR3 has 12 residues. CDR3: CASRATGETQYF.

This chain's CDR3 is CASSFAPATDTQYF. This sequence joins TRBV5-1 and TRBJ2-3. The CDR3 runs 14 residues. Germline V lookup: CDR1 SGHRS, CDR2 YFSETQ.

The chain uses TRBV7-2 and TRBJ2-1; lacking DNA, the TRBD2 call made by TCRdb goes unchecked. The CDR3 covers 16 residues. Germline CDR1 is SGHTA and CDR2 is FQGNSA. The CDR3 sequence: CASSSLRGGGYNEQFF.

The V gene is TRBV14, the J gene TRBJ2-1; TCRdb indicates TRBD2, and absent DNA this call remains unverified. There are 17 residues in the CDR3. Germline assignment: CDR1 SGHDN and CDR2 FVKESK. CDR3 loop: CASSRLAGFVQYDEQFF.

CDR3 loop: CASSGLAGAHEQFF. The rearrangement joins TRBV5-4 to TRBJ2-1; TCRdb gives TRBD1 as the D gene, but with no DNA this cannot be confirmed. The CDR3 has 14 residues. Per germline, CDR1 SGHNT and CDR2 YYREEE (reference sequence).

The V call is TRBV18, the J call TRBJ1-2; the TRBD1 assignment by TCRdb is unverifiable without DNA. This CDR3 comprises 16 residues. Germline-derived CDR1 and CDR2 are KGHSH and LQKENI. CDR3 sequence: CASSPPNRGNGYGYTF.

The CDR3 is CASTSGPTDTQYF. This chain connects TRBV7-3 to TRBJ2-3; no DNA is available, so the TRBD2 call from TCRdb remains unchecked. From germline, CDR1 is SGHTA and CDR2 FQGTGA. The CDR3 length is 13 residues.

The chain has TRBV29-1 and TRBJ2-7. CDR3 length equals 13 residues. Germline V gene lookup returns CDR1 SQVTM and CDR2 ANQGSEA. The CDR3 loop reads CSATSGTGYEQYF.

V is TRBV27 and J is TRBJ1-5. The CDR3 spans 15 residues. Germline V gene lookup returns CDR1 MNHEY and CDR2 SMNVEV (reference sequence). The CDR3 loop is CATGLRGDGNQPQHF.

The rearrangement joins TRBV12-3 or TRBV12-4 to TRBJ2-3; as DNA is missing, the TRBD2 call by TCRdb cannot be tested. The CDR3 consists of 13 residues. CDR3 loop: CASSWDSGDTQYF.

The V gene is TRBV3-1, the J gene TRBJ2-2. The CDR3 spans 14 residues. Germline CDR1 is LGHDT and CDR2 is YNNKEL (reference sequence). The CDR3 protein is CASSPRDGTGELFF.

This chain connects TRBV5-1 to TRBJ2-5; TCRdb selects TRBD2, and the lack of DNA leaves this call unchecked. The V gene's germline CDR1 is SGHRS and CDR2 YFSETQ. CDR3 length: 17 amino acids. CDR3 amino acids: CASSFNPSGLRQETQYF. The full variable domain, in which reference TRBV5-1 and TRBJ2-5 provide the parts outside the CDR3, is KAGVTQTPRYLIKTRGQQVTLSCSPISGHRSVSWYQQTPGQGLQFLFEYFSETQRNKGNFPGRFSGRQFSNSRSEMNVSTLELGDSALYLCASSFNPSGLRQETQYFGPGTRLLVL.

The chain is built from TRBV20-1 and TRBJ2-2; TCRdb calls TRBD1, which cannot be checked without DNA. In germline, CDR1 is DFQATT, CDR2 SNEGSKA (reference sequence). The length of the CDR3 is 15 residues. CDR3: CSAPQGTSNTGELFF.

The rearrangement uses TRBV7-2 and TRBJ2-5; there is no DNA to check the TCRdb D call of TRBD2. This CDR3 contains 15 residues. In germline, CDR1 is SGHTA, CDR2 FQGNSA. This chain's CDR3 is CASSLLAGGPETQYF. The whole variable domain, remainder taken from reference TRBV7-2 and TRBJ2-5, is GAGVSQSPSNKVTEKGKDVELRCDPISGHTALYWYRQSLGQGLEFLIYFQGNSAPDKSGLPSDRFSAERTGGSVSTLTIQRTQQEDSAVYLCASSLLAGGPETQYFGPGTRLLVL.

The V and J genes are TRBV20-1 and TRBJ1-4. Germline V gene lookup returns CDR1 DFQATT and CDR2 SNEGSKA (reference sequence). The CDR3 is made up of 17 amino acids. The CDR3 protein is CSAFGGKRGKGSEKLFF.

CDR3: CASTGTALTGELFF. The genes are TRBV2 and TRBJ2-2; the D call from TCRdb, TRBD1, cannot be confirmed without DNA. The CDR3 extends over 14 amino acids. Per the germline V gene, CDR1 is SNHLY and CDR2 is FYNNEI.

J is TRBJ2-1 and V is TRBV4-3. Germline loops: CDR1 LGHNA, CDR2 YSLEER. CDR3 length: 16 amino acids. The CDR3 region is CASSQGSKAAYNEQFF.

The chain employs TRBV9 and TRBJ2-3; lacking DNA, the TRBD1 call made by TCRdb goes unchecked. Germline CDR1 reads SGDLS; CDR2 reads YYNGEE. CDR3 length: 15 residues. Here the CDR3 reads CASSVRQGLADTQYF.

The chain combines TRBV25-1 with TRBJ2-1; TCRdb indicates TRBD1, and absent DNA this call remains unverified. Per germline, CDR1 MGHDK and CDR2 SYGVNS. CDR3 length equals 16 residues. The CDR3 region is CASSATRPPLYNEQFF.

V is TRBV27 and J is TRBJ2-3; TCRdb's D call of TRBD2 is untestable without DNA. Germline V CDR1 and CDR2: MNHEY, SMNVEV (reference sequence). CDR3 length: 15 residues. The CDR3 spells CASRSWGGGADTQYF.

This chain uses TRBV27 with TRBJ1-2; as DNA is missing, the TRBD1 call by TCRdb cannot be tested. The CDR3 loop spans 14 amino acids. Looked up from germline, CDR1 is MNHEY and CDR2 is SMNVEV (reference sequence). This chain's CDR3 is CASSSLGAVYGYTF.

V usage is TRBV20-1 and J usage is TRBJ1-6. The germline V gene encodes CDR1 DFQATT and CDR2 SNEGSKA (reference sequence). The length of the CDR3 is 18 residues. The CDR3 is CSARGRDSTGAYNSPLHF.

The CDR3 sequence is CASSQWGGSEETQYF. The chain has TRBV12-3 or TRBV12-4 and TRBJ2-5; absent DNA, TCRdb's TRBD1 call cannot be checked. This CDR3 has 15 amino acids.

The chain has TRBV6-1 and TRBJ1-4; there is no DNA to check the TCRdb D call of TRBD1. Germline V lookup: CDR1 MNHNS, CDR2 SASEGT. This CDR3 comprises 14 residues. CDR3 amino acids: CASFIGGNNEKLFF.

V is TRBV5-1 and J is TRBJ2-7. The CDR3 has 13 residues. Germline CDR1 reads SGHRS; CDR2 reads YFSETQ. CDR3: CASSLLRSYEQYF. The full variable domain, rest sourced from reference TRBV5-1 and TRBJ2-7, is KAGVTQTPRYLIKTRGQQVTLSCSPISGHRSVSWYQQTPGQGLQFLFEYFSETQRNKGNFPGRFSGRQFSNSRSEMNVSTLELGDSALYLCASSLLRSYEQYFGPGTRLTVT.

V usage is TRBV12-3 or TRBV12-4 and J usage is TRBJ1-4; no DNA is available, so the TRBD1 call from TCRdb remains unchecked. The CDR3 contains 16 residues. Here the CDR3 reads CASSPRPTSTNEKLFF.

V gene TRBV30 combines with J gene TRBJ1-1. This CDR3 spans 12 amino acids. Germline assignment: CDR1 GTSNPN and CDR2 SVGIG (reference sequence). CDR3 protein: CAWTMGFTEAFF.

This CDR3 reads CSARPGLAKGNEQFF. This chain connects TRBV20-1 to TRBJ2-1; there is no DNA to check the TCRdb D call of TRBD2. Germline V gene lookup returns CDR1 DFQATT and CDR2 SNEGSKA (reference sequence). The CDR3 length is 15 residues.

The chain recombines TRBV6-4 with TRBJ1-5; lacking DNA, the TRBD1 call made by TCRdb goes unchecked. CDR3 size: 18 residues. Germline CDR1 MRHNA, CDR2 SNTAGT. The CDR3 reads CASSDSAYMDPGGQPQHF.

The chain links TRBV29-1 to TRBJ1-5. CDR1 and CDR2 from the germline V gene are SQVTM and ANQGSEA. The CDR3 is 12 residues long. The CDR3 here is CSGGGGGQPQHF. Supplemented by reference TRBV29-1 and TRBJ1-5, the full variable domain reads SAVISQKPSRDICQRGTSLTIQCQVDSQVTMMFWYRQQPGQSLTLIATANQGSEATYESGFVIDKFPISRPNLTFSTLTVSNMSPEDSSIYLCSGGGGGQPQHFGDGTRLSIL.

The chain joins TRBV7-2 to TRBJ2-1; TCRdb reports TRBD1, a call that lacks DNA to check it against. CDR1 is SGHTA and CDR2 is FQGNSA in the germline V gene. The CDR3 length is 16 residues. This CDR3 is CASSLAPAGSYNEQFF.

The gene calls are TRBV20-1 and TRBJ2-1; TCRdb names TRBD1, which stays unverified in the absence of DNA. The CDR3 length is 13 residues. Germline values: CDR1 DFQATT, CDR2 SNEGSKA (reference sequence). The CDR3 loop reads CSASPGRLFEQFF.